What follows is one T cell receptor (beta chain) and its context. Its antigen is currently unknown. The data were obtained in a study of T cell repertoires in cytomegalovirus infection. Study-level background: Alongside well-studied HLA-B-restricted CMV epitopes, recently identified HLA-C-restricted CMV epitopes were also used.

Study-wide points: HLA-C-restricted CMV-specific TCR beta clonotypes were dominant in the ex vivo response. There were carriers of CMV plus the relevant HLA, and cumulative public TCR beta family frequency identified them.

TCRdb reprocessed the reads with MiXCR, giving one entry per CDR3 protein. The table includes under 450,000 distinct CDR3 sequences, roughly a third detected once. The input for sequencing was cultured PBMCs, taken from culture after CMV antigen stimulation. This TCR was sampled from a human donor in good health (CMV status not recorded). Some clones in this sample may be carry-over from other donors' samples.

CDR3: CASRPGLLRGDPRSPLHF. The CDR3 DNA follows: TGTGCCAGTCGACCGGGACTGTTGCGCGGTGATCCCCGATCCCCCCTCCACTTT. V and J are TRBV18 and TRBJ1-6; D perhaps matches TRBD1 (5 bases). The CDR3 sequence is 18 residues long. The germline V and J ends were trimmed by 9 bases and 13 bases, with 34 bases remaining between them. Germline V gene lookup returns CDR1 KGHSH and CDR2 LQKENI.